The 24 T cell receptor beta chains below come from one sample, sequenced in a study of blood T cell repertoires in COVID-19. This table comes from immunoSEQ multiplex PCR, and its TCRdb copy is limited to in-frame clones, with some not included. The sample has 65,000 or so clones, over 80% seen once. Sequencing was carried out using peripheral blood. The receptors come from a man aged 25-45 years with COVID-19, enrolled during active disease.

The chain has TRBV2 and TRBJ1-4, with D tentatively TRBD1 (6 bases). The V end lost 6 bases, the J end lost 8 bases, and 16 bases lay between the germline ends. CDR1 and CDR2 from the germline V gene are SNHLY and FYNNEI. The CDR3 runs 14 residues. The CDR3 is CASSIQGLGEKLFF. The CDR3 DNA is TGTGCCAGCAGCATACAGGGTCTTGGGGAAAAACTGTTTTTT.

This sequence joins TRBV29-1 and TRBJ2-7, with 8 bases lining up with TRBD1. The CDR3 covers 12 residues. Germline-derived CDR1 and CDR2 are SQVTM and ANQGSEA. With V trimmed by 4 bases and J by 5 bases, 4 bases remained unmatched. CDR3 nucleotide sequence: TGCAGCGTTGTTTCAGGGGGCGACGAGCAGTACTTC. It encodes CSVVSGGDEQYF.

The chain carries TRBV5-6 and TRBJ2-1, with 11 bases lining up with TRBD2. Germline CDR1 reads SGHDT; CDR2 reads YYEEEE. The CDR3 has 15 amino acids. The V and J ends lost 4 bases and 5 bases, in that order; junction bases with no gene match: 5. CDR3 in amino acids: CASSGGTSGHNEQFF. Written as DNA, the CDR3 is TGTGCCAGCAGCGGGGGGACTAGCGGACACAATGAGCAGTTCTTC.

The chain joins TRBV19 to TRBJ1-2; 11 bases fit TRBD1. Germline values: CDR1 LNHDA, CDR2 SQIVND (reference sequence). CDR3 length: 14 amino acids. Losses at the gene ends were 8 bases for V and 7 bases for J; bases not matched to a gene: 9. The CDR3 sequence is CASERDRGISGYTF. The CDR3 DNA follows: TGTGCCAGTGAAAGGGACAGGGGGATCAGTGGCTACACCTTC.

As DNA, the CDR3 is TGCGCCAGCAGTCCCAGCTCTGGAAACACCATATATTTT. Translation gives CASSPSSGNTIYF. The chain carries TRBV10-2 and TRBJ1-3; D is undetermined. Germline values: CDR1 WSHSY, CDR2 SAAADI. The CDR3 has 13 amino acids. Trimming took 5 bases from V and 0 from J, leaving 5 bases between them.

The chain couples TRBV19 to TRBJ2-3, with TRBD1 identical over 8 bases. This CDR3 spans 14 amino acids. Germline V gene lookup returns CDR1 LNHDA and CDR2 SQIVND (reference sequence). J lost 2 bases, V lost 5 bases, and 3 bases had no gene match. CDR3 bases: TGTGCCAGTAGTCCGACAGGGGACACAGATACGCAGTATTTT. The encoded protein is CASSPTGDTDTQYF.

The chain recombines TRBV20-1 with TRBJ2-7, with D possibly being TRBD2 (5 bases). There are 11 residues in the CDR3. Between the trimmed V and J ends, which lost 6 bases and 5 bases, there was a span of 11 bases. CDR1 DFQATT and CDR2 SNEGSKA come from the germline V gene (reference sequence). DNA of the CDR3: TGCAGTGCAGCCCTAGCTCACGAGCAGTACTTC. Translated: CSAALAHEQYF.

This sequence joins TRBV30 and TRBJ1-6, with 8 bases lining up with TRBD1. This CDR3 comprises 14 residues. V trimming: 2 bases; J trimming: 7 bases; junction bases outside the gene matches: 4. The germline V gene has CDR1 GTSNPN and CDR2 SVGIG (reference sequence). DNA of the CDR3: TGTGCCTGGAGTTTGACAGGGGAAAATTCACCCCTCCACTTT. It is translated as CAWSLTGENSPLHF.

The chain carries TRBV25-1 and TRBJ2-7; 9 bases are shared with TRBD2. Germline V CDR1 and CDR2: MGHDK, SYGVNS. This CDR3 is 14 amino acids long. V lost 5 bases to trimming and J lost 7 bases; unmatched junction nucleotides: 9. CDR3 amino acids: CASSIAGASGEQYF. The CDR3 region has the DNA TGTGCCAGCAGTATAGCGGGAGCATCGGGGGAGCAGTACTTC.

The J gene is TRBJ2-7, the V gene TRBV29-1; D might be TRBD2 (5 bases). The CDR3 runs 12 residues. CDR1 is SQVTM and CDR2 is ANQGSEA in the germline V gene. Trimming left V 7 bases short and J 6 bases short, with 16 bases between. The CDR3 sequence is CSAGGLHSEQYF. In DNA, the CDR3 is TGCAGCGCCGGCGGACTGCATTCCGAGCAGTACTTC.

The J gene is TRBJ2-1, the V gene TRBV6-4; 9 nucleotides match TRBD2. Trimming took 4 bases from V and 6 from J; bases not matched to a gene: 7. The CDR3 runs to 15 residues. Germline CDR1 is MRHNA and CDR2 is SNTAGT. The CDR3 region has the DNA TGTGCCAGCAGTGTCTCAGGAGCGGGAGGCAATGAGCAGTTCTTC. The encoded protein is CASSVSGAGGNEQFF.

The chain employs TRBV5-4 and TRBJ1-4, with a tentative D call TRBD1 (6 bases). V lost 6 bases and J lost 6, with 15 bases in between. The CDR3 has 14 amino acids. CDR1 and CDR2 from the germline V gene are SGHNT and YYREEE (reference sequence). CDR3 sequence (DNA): TGTGCCAGCAACAAAAAAGGGGGGGATGAAAAACTGTTTTTT. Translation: CASNKKGGDEKLFF.

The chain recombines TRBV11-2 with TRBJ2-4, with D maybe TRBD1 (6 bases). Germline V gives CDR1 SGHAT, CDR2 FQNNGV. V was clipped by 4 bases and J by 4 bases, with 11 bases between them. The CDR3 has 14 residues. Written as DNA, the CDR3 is TGTGCCAGCAGCTCCCCGGGACAAAAAAACATTCAGTACTTC. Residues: CASSSPGQKNIQYF. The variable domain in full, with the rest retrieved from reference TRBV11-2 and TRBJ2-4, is EAGVAQSPRYKIIEKRQSVAFWCNPISGHATLYWYQQILGQGPKLLIQFQNNGVVDDSQLPKDRFSAERLKGVDSTLKIQPAKLEDSAVYLCASSSPGQKNIQYFGAGTRLSVL.

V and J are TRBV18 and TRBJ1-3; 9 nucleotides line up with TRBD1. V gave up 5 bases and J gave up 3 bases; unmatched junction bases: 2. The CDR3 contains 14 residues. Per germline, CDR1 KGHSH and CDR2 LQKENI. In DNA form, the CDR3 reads TGTGCCAGCTCATGGGACAGGGATGGAAACACCATATATTTT. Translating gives CASSWDRDGNTIYF.

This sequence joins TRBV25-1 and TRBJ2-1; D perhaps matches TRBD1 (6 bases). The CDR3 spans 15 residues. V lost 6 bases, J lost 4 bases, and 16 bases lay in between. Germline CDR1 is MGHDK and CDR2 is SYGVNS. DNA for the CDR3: TGTGCCAGCAGCCCGAGCCGGGACACTTACAATGAGCAGTTCTTC. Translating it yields CASSPSRDTYNEQFF.

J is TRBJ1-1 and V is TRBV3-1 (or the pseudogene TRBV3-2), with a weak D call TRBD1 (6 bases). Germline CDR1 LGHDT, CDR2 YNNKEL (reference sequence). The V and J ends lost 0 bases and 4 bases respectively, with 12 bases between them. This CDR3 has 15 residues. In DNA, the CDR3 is TGTGCCAGCAGCCAAGATCTGAGGGGGGGCACTGAAGCTTTCTTT. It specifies CASSQDLRGGTEAFF.

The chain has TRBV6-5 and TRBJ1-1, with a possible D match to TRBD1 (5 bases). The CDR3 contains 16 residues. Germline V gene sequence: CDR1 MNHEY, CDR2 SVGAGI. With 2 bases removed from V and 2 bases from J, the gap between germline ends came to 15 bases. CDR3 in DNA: TGTGCCAGCAGTTACCTCCGACAGCTTACCAACACTGAAGCTTTCTTT. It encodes CASSYLRQLTNTEAFF.

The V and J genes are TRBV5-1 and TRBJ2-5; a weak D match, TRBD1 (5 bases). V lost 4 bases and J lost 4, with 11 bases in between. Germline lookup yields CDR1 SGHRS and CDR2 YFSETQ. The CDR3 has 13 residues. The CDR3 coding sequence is TGCGCCAGCAGCCTCAGGGTCTTAGAGACCCAGTACTTC. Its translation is CASSLRVLETQYF.

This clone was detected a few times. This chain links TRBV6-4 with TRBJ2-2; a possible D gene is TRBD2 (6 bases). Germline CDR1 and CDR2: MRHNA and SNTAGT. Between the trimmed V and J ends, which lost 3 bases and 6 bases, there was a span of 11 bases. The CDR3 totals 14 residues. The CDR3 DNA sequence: TGTGCCAGCAGTGAGGGGGGAGAGGCCGGGGAGCTGTTTTTT. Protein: CASSEGGEAGELFF.

CDR3 nucleotides: TGCGCCAGCAGCTCCAGGGGTACCGAGCAGTACTTC. It codes for CASSSRGTEQYF. The genes are TRBV5-1 and TRBJ2-7; the D gene is possibly TRBD1 (6 bases). CDR3 size: 12 residues. Per the germline V gene, CDR1 is SGHRS and CDR2 is YFSETQ. Trimming left V 3 bases short and J 6 bases short, with 10 bases between.

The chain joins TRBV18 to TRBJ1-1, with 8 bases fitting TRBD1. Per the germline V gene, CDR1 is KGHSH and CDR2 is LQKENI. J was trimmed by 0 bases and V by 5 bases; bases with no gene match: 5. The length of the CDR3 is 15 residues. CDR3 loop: CASSTRQGMNTEAFF. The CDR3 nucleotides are TGTGCCAGCTCAACTCGACAGGGGATGAACACTGAAGCTTTCTTT.

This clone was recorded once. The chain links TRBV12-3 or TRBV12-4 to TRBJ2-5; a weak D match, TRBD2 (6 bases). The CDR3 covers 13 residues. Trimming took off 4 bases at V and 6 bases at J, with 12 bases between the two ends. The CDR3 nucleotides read TGTGCCAGCAGTTACAGCGGAGGGAAGACCCAGTACTTC. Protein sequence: CASSYSGGKTQYF.

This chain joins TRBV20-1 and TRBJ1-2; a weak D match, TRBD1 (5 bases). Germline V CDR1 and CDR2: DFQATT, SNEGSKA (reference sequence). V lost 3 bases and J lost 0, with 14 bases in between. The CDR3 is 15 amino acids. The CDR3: CSASRLGTSNYGYTF. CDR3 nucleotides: TGCAGTGCTAGTCGACTTGGGACTTCTAACTATGGCTACACCTTC.

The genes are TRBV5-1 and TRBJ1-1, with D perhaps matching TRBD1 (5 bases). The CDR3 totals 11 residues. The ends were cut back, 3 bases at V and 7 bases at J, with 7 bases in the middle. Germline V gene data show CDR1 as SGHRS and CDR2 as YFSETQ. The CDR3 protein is CASSYDSEAFF. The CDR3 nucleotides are TGCGCCAGCAGCTATGACAGTGAAGCTTTCTTT. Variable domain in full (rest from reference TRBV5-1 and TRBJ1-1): KAGVTQTPRYLIKTRGQQVTLSCSPISGHRSVSWYQQTPGQGLQFLFEYFSETQRNKGNFPGRFSGRQFSNSRSEMNVSTLELGDSALYLCASSYDSEAFFGQGTRLTVV.